This T cell receptor (beta chain) was captured by sequencing in a study of blood T cells in healthy people across ages. The wider study: Every two T cells gave about one barcoded beta molecule via template switching. Findings and caveats of the study: One million T cells yielded diversity estimates that were considered underestimates.

With a J-beta primer mix and a sample-barcoded 5' primer, a second PCR ran roughly 6 to 11 cycles. Every cDNA molecule bore a tag from a template-switch adaptor containing 12 random nucleotides. A single record per CDR3 protein comes from TCRdb applying MiXCR to the 5' RACE reads. The table includes about 1.5 million distinct CDR3 sequences, approximately 39% detected once. The V and J ends lost 5 bases and 3 bases respectively, with 11 bases between them. In germline, CDR1 is SGHTA, CDR2 FQGNSA. CDR3 length: 14 residues. Every participating donor contributed 9.5 to 10 milliliters of peripheral blood through a draw. The sample holds a few counts of this clonotype. Its target is not known.

V is TRBV7-2 and J is TRBJ1-5; no clear D. Source material: blood. This sequence originates from a young woman in good health. The CDR3, as DNA: TGTGCCAGCAGCCGGACTCTGGTCAATCAGCCCCAGCATTTT. Protein: CASSRTLVNQPQHF.